A single sample is the source of the 32 T cell receptor beta chains below, sequenced in a study of T cell repertoires in cytomegalovirus infection. TCRdb called the reads again in MiXCR, with one record for every CDR3 protein. The sample lists more than 400,000 distinct CDR3 sequences, about a quarter occurring once. Material: PBMCs. The receptors shown here come from a human donor in good health (CMV status not recorded). Some clones in this sample may be carry-over from other donors' samples.

The chain employs TRBV4-3 and TRBJ2-7; possible D gene TRBD1, 5 bases. Germline assignment: CDR1 LGHNA and CDR2 YSLEER. The CDR3 loop spans 15 amino acids. V shed 1 base and J shed 3 bases, with 13 bases lying between them. The CDR3 here is CASSQGRTTHYEQYF. CDR3 DNA: TGCGCCAGCAGCCAAGGCCGGACAACCCACTACGAGCAGTACTTC.

The chain joins TRBV5-4 to TRBJ2-7, with 12 bases that match TRBD2. The CDR3 contains 15 residues. Germline CDR1 and CDR2: SGHNT and YYREEE (reference sequence). Trimming cost V 0 bases and J 7 bases; bases outside gene matches: 5. The CDR3 loop is CASSLELAGGREQYF. The CDR3 DNA sequence: TGTGCCAGCAGCTTGGAACTAGCGGGAGGAAGGGAGCAGTACTTC.

This clonotype has ten or more counts. The rearrangement links TRBV7-2 to TRBJ2-7, with 8 positions matching TRBD2. Germline V gives CDR1 SGHTA, CDR2 FQGNSA. This CDR3 has 14 amino acids. V lost 2 bases to trimming and J lost 0 bases; unmatched junction nucleotides: 0. The CDR3 DNA reads as TGTGCCAGCAGCTTACGGGGGGGCTCCTACGAGCAGTACTTC. Translation: CASSLRGGSYEQYF.

This clonotype was counted between two and nine times. This rearrangement joins TRBV6-1 to TRBJ1-1; D perhaps matches TRBD1 (5 bases). There are 19 residues in the CDR3. Germline lookup yields CDR1 MNHNS and CDR2 SASEGT. V was shortened by 0 bases and J by 1 base, with 21 bases between the two germline ends. The CDR3 loop is CASSEAVRTTLVKNTEAFF. CDR3 DNA: TGTGCCAGCAGTGAAGCCGTGAGGACAACGCTCGTAAAGAACACTGAAGCTTTCTTT.

The sample holds many counts of this clonotype. The chain links TRBV20-1 to TRBJ1-5; 7 nucleotides match TRBD1. The CDR3 is 15 residues long. J was trimmed by 2 bases and V by 5 bases; bases with no gene match: 9. Germline V gene sequence: CDR1 DFQATT, CDR2 SNEGSKA (reference sequence). The CDR3 is CSAHIPTGGNQPQHF. The CDR3 bases are TGCAGTGCTCATATCCCCACAGGGGGCAATCAGCCCCAGCATTTT.

This clonotype was seen ten or more times. The chain uses TRBV7-2 and TRBJ2-3, with TRBD2 matching 7 bases. CDR3 length: 18 residues. With 1 base clipped from V and 2 bases from J, the junction kept 12 bases outside the gene matches. The germline CDR1 and CDR2 sequences are SGHTA and FQGNSA. CDR3 amino acids: CASSLVPGGSVPTDTQYF. Written as DNA, the CDR3 is TGTGCCAGCAGCTTAGTTCCCGGCGGGAGCGTCCCCACAGATACGCAGTATTTT.

This chain links TRBV10-3 with TRBJ1-2; the D gene is possibly TRBD1 (5 bases). Looked up from germline, CDR1 is ENHRY and CDR2 is SYGVKD. This CDR3 contains 15 residues. V lost 2 bases and J lost 2, with 12 bases in between. The CDR3 DNA is TGTGCCATCAGTGAGGCTGGGGGGAAAAACTATGGCTACACCTTC. This codes for CAISEAGGKNYGYTF.

This clonotype came up many times. The J gene is TRBJ1-1, the V gene TRBV7-2; D remains unclear. V lost 3 bases to trimming and J lost 7 bases, with 9 bases between them. There are 12 residues in the CDR3. The germline V gene encodes CDR1 SGHTA and CDR2 FQGNSA. CDR3 region: CASSLLSGEAFF. The CDR3, as DNA: TGTGCCAGCAGCTTGTTATCCGGTGAAGCTTTCTTT.

The rearrangement links TRBV28 to TRBJ1-5; D is unclear. Germline lookup yields CDR1 MDHEN and CDR2 SYDVKM. Trimming shortened V by 7 bases and J by 2 bases, and 12 bases separated the two germline ends. The CDR3 is made up of 14 amino acids. The CDR3 loop reads CASNPDGGNQPQHF. In DNA, the CDR3 is TGTGCCAGCAACCCTGACGGCGGCAATCAGCCCCAGCATTTT. Looking up the rest from reference TRBV28 and TRBJ1-5 gives the full variable domain: DVKVTQSSRYLVKRTGEKVFLECVQDMDHENMFWYRQDPGLGLRLIYFSYDVKMKEKGDIPEGYSVSREKKERFSLILESASTNQTSMYLCASNPDGGNQPQHFGDGTRLSIL.

A few counts support this clonotype. The gene calls are TRBV6-8 and TRBJ2-7, with D possibly TRBD2 on 5 matching bases. The germline CDR1 and CDR2 sequences are MNHGY and SAAAGT. The V end lost 0 bases, the J end lost 6 bases, and 9 bases lay between the germline ends. This CDR3 has 13 amino acids. The CDR3 nucleotides are TGTGCCAGCAGTTACTCGAGGGCTTCCGAGCAGTACTTC. Translating it yields CASSYSRASEQYF.

In its sample, this clonotype was seen a few times. The J gene is TRBJ2-7, the V gene TRBV7-2; D gene unclear. Looked up from germline, CDR1 is SGHTA and CDR2 is FQGNSA. V dropped 3 bases and J dropped 6 bases, with 9 bases sitting between them. The CDR3 loop spans 12 amino acids. CDR3 nucleotides: TGTGCCAGCAGCTTTGGAGCGTCCGAGCAGTACTTC. It translates to CASSFGASEQYF.

The rearrangement joins TRBV6-2 or TRBV6-3 to TRBJ1-2; 9 nucleotides match TRBD1. The CDR3 contains 13 residues. Germline lookup yields CDR1 MNHEY and CDR2 SVGEGT. Trimming removed 8 bases from V and 6 bases from J; junction bases left unmatched: 7. DNA for the CDR3: TGTGCCAGCCACCGGGACAGGGTACATGGCTACACCTTC. Translated: CASHRDRVHGYTF.

The chain carries TRBV7-9 and TRBJ2-5, with 8 bases matching TRBD2. V was pared by 7 bases and J by 2 bases, with 9 bases of the junction left unmatched. Germline CDR1 and CDR2: SEHNR and FQNEAQ (reference sequence). This CDR3 spans 15 amino acids. CDR3 protein: CASTPNSGSQETQYF. For the CDR3, the DNA is TGTGCCAGCACCCCAAACAGCGGGAGTCAAGAGACCCAGTACTTC.

Of note for this clonotype: One end of the junction does not line up with germline, which may come from a read error. This chain connects TRBV5-3 to TRBJ2-6; D ambiguous. TRBV5-3 carries the ORF label, with uncertain function. CDR3 size: 18 residues. For the CDR3, the DNA is TGTGCCAGCAGCTCTAAATTGGCGCGGCTCTCTGGGGCCAACGTCCTGACTTTC. It translates to CASSSKLARLSGANVLTF.

This clonotype was seen repeatedly, ten times or more. The chain carries TRBV7-8 and TRBJ1-2, with D possibly matching TRBD1 (5 bases). The CDR3 spans 13 residues. From germline, CDR1 is SGHVS and CDR2 FQNEAQ. Trimming shortened V by 1 base and J by 6 bases, and 9 bases separated the two germline ends. CDR3 DNA sequence: TGTGCCAGCAGCTTAGTTAGAGGGGATGGCTACACCTTC. Translated: CASSLVRGDGYTF.

This chain uses TRBV6-5 with TRBJ2-3; TRBD1 matches 8 bases. Trimming took 5 bases from V and 5 from J; bases not matched to a gene: 3. This CDR3 has 13 amino acids. Germline CDR1 MNHEY, CDR2 SVGAGI. CDR3 loop: CASSGQGRDTQYF. The CDR3, as DNA: TGTGCCAGCAGTGGACAGGGCAGAGATACGCAGTATTTT.

This clonotype showed up just a few times. The chain joins TRBV27 to TRBJ1-1; tentatively, D is TRBD1 (5 bases). Per the germline V gene, CDR1 is MNHEY and CDR2 is SMNVEV (reference sequence). The CDR3 length is 13 residues. The ends were cut back, 6 bases at V and 4 bases at J, with 12 bases in the middle. This CDR3 reads CASRGGGSTEAFF. CDR3 DNA: TGTGCCAGCAGGGGCGGGGGGAGCACTGAAGCTTTCTTT.

This clonotype has just a few counts. V gene TRBV5-8 combines with J gene TRBJ2-3; 8 bases are a match to TRBD2. V lost 2 bases, J lost 5 bases, and 4 bases stayed unmatched. In germline, CDR1 is SGHTS, CDR2 YDEGEE. This CDR3 has 14 amino acids. In DNA form, the CDR3 reads TGTGCCAGCAGCTTACGTCGGGGGGGAGATACGCAGTATTTT. Protein sequence: CASSLRRGGDTQYF.

The J gene is TRBJ1-2, the V gene TRBV29-1, with a tentative D call TRBD1 (6 bases). The CDR3 length is 11 residues. Deletions cut 4 bases from V and 6 bases from J, with 9 bases between. In germline, CDR1 is SQVTM, CDR2 ANQGSEA. This chain's CDR3 is CSVASGDGYTF. The CDR3 DNA follows: TGCAGCGTTGCATCAGGGGATGGCTACACCTTC.

The chain couples TRBV30 to TRBJ1-4; D is possibly TRBD1 (5 bases). V was pared by 4 bases and J by 7 bases, with 16 bases between. This CDR3 has 14 residues. CDR1 and CDR2 from the germline V gene are GTSNPN and SVGIG (reference sequence). The CDR3 DNA is TGTGCCTGGACCCAGGGAGTTGGTGGTGAAAAACTGTTTTTT. It is translated as CAWTQGVGGEKLFF.

V and J are TRBV3-1 and TRBJ2-1; tentatively, D is TRBD1 (5 bases). V gave up 2 bases and J gave up 9 bases, with 11 bases separating them. Germline CDR1 is LGHDT and CDR2 is YNNKEL (reference sequence). The CDR3 runs to 13 residues. In nucleotides, the CDR3 is TGTGCCAGCAGCCAAACGACTCAGGGTGAGCAGTTCTTC. Translation gives CASSQTTQGEQFF.

Comments on this clonotype: The junction and the germline gene differ at one end; a read error may be behind it. The rearrangement joins TRBV2 to TRBJ1-6; D not certain. In germline, CDR1 is SNHLY, CDR2 FYNNEI. The CDR3 is made up of 17 amino acids. The CDR3 nucleotides are TGCGCCAGCAGTGAAATTCGAGAGAGCTCCTATAATTCACCCCTCCACTTT. Protein: CASSEIRESSYNSPLHF.

The J gene is TRBJ2-5, the V gene TRBV2; 7 positions match TRBD1. Per the germline V gene, CDR1 is SNHLY and CDR2 is FYNNEI. The CDR3 has 16 amino acids. The V gene end was trimmed by 2 bases and the J gene end by 1 base; junction bases not matched to a gene: 7. CDR3 nucleotides: TGTGCCAGCAGTGAATACGGGACAGTACTCCAAGAGACCCAGTACTTC. This gives the protein CASSEYGTVLQETQYF.

This chain uses TRBV9 with TRBJ2-1; 12 bases match TRBD2. The CDR3 contains 16 residues. J was trimmed by 7 bases and V by 1 base; bases with no gene match: 6. Per the germline V gene, CDR1 is SGDLS and CDR2 is YYNGEE. CDR3 sequence reads: CASSVLAGGPVNEQFF. CDR3 nucleotide sequence: TGTGCCAGCAGCGTACTAGCGGGAGGGCCGGTTAATGAGCAGTTCTTC.

The chain is built from TRBV7-2 and TRBJ2-3, with D tentatively TRBD2 (7 bases). The CDR3 has 14 residues. V was clipped by 7 bases and J by 4 bases, with 15 bases between them. The germline gives CDR1 SGHTA, CDR2 FQGNSA. CDR3: CASTRGGSADTQYF. DNA for the CDR3: TGTGCCAGCACACGCGGGGGCTCGGCAGATACGCAGTATTTT.

This rearrangement joins TRBV7-6 to TRBJ2-1; the D is unclear. The CDR3 is 14 amino acids. The germline gives CDR1 SGHVS, CDR2 FNYEAQ. Trimming left V 5 bases short and J 0 bases short, with 8 bases between. CDR3 region: CASSPLRSYNEQFF. In DNA form, the CDR3 reads TGTGCCAGCAGCCCCCTCCGCTCCTACAATGAGCAGTTCTTC. Combining the CDR3 with reference TRBV7-6 and TRBJ2-1 gives the whole variable domain GAGVSQSPRYKVTKRGQDVALRCDPISGHVSLYWYRQALGQGPEFLTYFNYEAQQDKSGLPNDRFSAERPEGSISTLTIQRTEQRDSAMYRCASSPLRSYNEQFFGPGTRLTVL.

The chain couples TRBV19 to TRBJ2-2; 11 bases agree with TRBD1. This CDR3 is built from 16 residues. The V gene end was trimmed by 7 bases and the J gene end by 4 bases; junction bases not matched to a gene: 8. Per the germline V gene, CDR1 is LNHDA and CDR2 is SQIVND (reference sequence). The CDR3: CASTPLDRGRTGELFF. CDR3 in DNA: TGTGCCAGTACCCCATTGGACAGGGGGCGCACCGGGGAGCTGTTTTTT.

This clonotype has more than one count but fewer than ten. The chain employs TRBV7-9 and TRBJ2-1; TRBD2 agrees at 13 bases. The CDR3 consists of 20 residues. Trimming at V came to 4 bases and at J to 0 bases, leaving 12 bases not matched to a gene. Germline values: CDR1 SEHNR, CDR2 FQNEAQ (reference sequence). CDR3 sequence (DNA): TGTGCCAGCAGCTCTCCGGGACTAGCGGGATCGCTGAGCTCCTACAATGAGCAGTTCTTC. It codes for CASSSPGLAGSLSSYNEQFF.

For this clonotype: A read error may explain this, as a much larger clone is one base away. The chain uses TRBV7-8 and TRBJ1-1; weak D call: TRBD1 (6 bases). The CDR3 extends over 15 amino acids. Germline loops: CDR1 SGHVS, CDR2 FQNEAQ. The V and J ends lost 3 bases and 4 bases respectively, with 15 bases between them. CDR3 nucleotide sequence: TGTGCCAGCAGCTTCAGTCAGGGGCTTCGCACTGAAGCTTTCTTT. It translates to CASSFSQGLRTEAFF.

The V call is TRBV20-1, the J call TRBJ2-3; D possibly corresponds to TRBD2 (6 bases). The germline CDR1 and CDR2 sequences are DFQATT and SNEGSKA (reference sequence). Trimming took 3 bases from V and 0 from J, leaving 19 bases between them. This CDR3 has 17 residues. In DNA, the CDR3 is TGCAGTGCTAGTCTACCTTTTGGGGGGATTAGCACAGATACGCAGTATTTT. It translates to CSASLPFGGISTDTQYF.

The table lists this clonotype with a few counts. The chain links TRBV15 to TRBJ1-1, with 10 nucleotides matching TRBD1. The V gene end was trimmed by 0 bases and the J gene end by 4 bases; junction bases not matched to a gene: 11. Per the germline V gene, CDR1 is LNHNV and CDR2 is YYDKDF (reference sequence). This CDR3 spans 18 amino acids. CDR3 residues: CATSRDLAGTGDLTEAFF. DNA for the CDR3: TGTGCCACCAGCAGAGATTTAGCCGGGACAGGGGATCTCACTGAAGCTTTCTTT.

V usage is TRBV14 and J usage is TRBJ2-6; D not certain. CDR3 length equals 18 residues. Trimming left V 5 bases short and J 0 bases short, with 17 bases between. Germline values: CDR1 SGHDN, CDR2 FVKESK. The DNA for the CDR3 is TGTGCCAGCAGCGACCATAGGGTTGCCAGCTCTGGGGCCAACGTCCTGACTTTC. Its protein product is CASSDHRVASSGANVLTF.